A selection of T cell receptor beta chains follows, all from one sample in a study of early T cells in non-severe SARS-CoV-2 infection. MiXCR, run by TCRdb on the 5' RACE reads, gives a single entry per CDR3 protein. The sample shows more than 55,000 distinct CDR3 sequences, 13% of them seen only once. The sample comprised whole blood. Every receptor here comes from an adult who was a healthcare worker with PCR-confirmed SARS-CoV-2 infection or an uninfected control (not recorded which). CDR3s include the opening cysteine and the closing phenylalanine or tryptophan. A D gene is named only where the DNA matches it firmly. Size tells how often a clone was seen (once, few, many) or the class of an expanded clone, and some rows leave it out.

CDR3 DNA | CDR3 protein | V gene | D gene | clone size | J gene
TGTGCCAGCAGACAAGCTAGCGGGGGAACCTCTGGGGCCAACGTCCTGACTTTC | CASRQASGGTSGANVLTF | TRBV2 | TRBD2 | few | TRBJ2-6
TGCAGTGCTAGATCGTCGGACGGAACCTACGAGCAGTACTTC | CSARSSDGTYEQYF | TRBV20-1 | - | many | TRBJ2-7
TGTGCCAGCAGTTACTACCGGTCTATGTCCTACGAGCAGTACTTC | CASSYYRSMSYEQYF | TRBV6-6 | - | many | TRBJ2-7
TGTGCCAGCAGCCACTGGGGCAAGGCGAACTCTGGAAACACCATATATTTT | CASSHWGKANSGNTIYF | TRBV3-1 | - | - | TRBJ1-3
TGTGCCAGCAGTCTACAGGGCTATGGCTACACCTTC | CASSLQGYGYTF | TRBV7-2 | - | - | TRBJ1-2
TGCAGTGCCCCCGGACTAGCGGGCCTGGGAGATACGCAGTATTTT | CSAPGLAGLGDTQYF | TRBV20-1 | TRBD2 | many | TRBJ2-3
TGCGCCAGCAGCCACGCCGGGACGGTAGGGACCGGGGAGCTGTTTTTT | CASSHAGTVGTGELFF | TRBV4-1 | - | few | TRBJ2-2
TGTGCCAGCTCACCCATTAACCCAGGGGCTGGGAACACTGAAGCTTTCTTT | CASSPINPGAGNTEAFF | TRBV18 | - | many | TRBJ1-1
TGTGCCAGCAGTTCCGGGGGGAGTGCAGATACGCAGTATTTT | CASSSGGSADTQYF | TRBV12-3/TRBV12-4 | TRBD2 | - | TRBJ2-3
TGTGCCAGCATATTGGACAGGCTCTCCTACAATGAGCAGTTCTTC | CASILDRLSYNEQFF | TRBV6-1 | TRBD1 | few | TRBJ2-1
TGCAGTGCTAGTCTCCCAGGGAACCAAGAGACCCAGTACTTC | CSASLPGNQETQYF | TRBV20-1 | - | few | TRBJ2-5
TGTGCCAGCAGCTCGGGACAGGGAGACTATGGCTACACCTTC | CASSSGQGDYGYTF | TRBV11-2 | TRBD1 | many | TRBJ1-2
TGCAGCGTCCAGGGACAGAACTATGGCTACACCTTC | CSVQGQNYGYTF | TRBV29-1 | TRBD1 | - | TRBJ1-2
TGTGCCAGCAGCCGCGGGACAGTCAGGACAGATACGCAGTATTTT | CASSRGTVRTDTQYF | TRBV5-5 | - | - | TRBJ2-3
TGTGCCAGCAGTTTTGGGGACAGGAACACAGATACGCAGTATTTT | CASSFGDRNTDTQYF | TRBV27 | TRBD1 | - | TRBJ2-3
TGTGCCAGCAGTCCCCGGGACGGAAGCTCCTACGAGCAGTACTTC | CASSPRDGSSYEQYF | TRBV27 | - | - | TRBJ2-7
TGTGCCAGCAGCCAATGGAGGACCGGGGGAGAGACCCAGTACTTC | CASSQWRTGGETQYF | TRBV3-1 | - | - | TRBJ2-5
TGCAGTGCTAGAGCGGGAGATACGCAGTATTTT | CSARAGDTQYF | TRBV20-1 | - | - | TRBJ2-3
TGTGCCAGCAGTTTAAGCCACGAAAAACTGTTTTTT | CASSLSHEKLFF | TRBV12-3/TRBV12-4 | - | few | TRBJ1-4
TGTGCCAGCAGCCAAGCCGGGGAGTGGACCGGGGAGCTGTTTTTT | CASSQAGEWTGELFF | TRBV14 | - | few | TRBJ2-2
TGTGCCACCAGCAGAGATCGTGGCAACCTGCAGCAGTACTTC | CATSRDRGNLQQYF | TRBV15 | - | - | TRBJ2-7
TGTGCCAGCTCACTTTGGACAGGGCGGAGCTCTGGGGCCAACGTCCTGACTTTC | CASSLWTGRSSGANVLTF | TRBV18 | TRBD1 | few | TRBJ2-6
TGTGCCAGCAGCTTTCAGGGTGCAAGGTCCTACAATGAGCAGTTCTTC | CASSFQGARSYNEQFF | TRBV5-6 | - | - | TRBJ2-1
TGTGCCAGCAGCTTAGGCGAGGGGACTGAAGCTTTCTTT | CASSLGEGTEAFF | TRBV7-9 | - | - | TRBJ1-1
TGTGCCAGCAGCCGCGGAGCGGCACCTAATGAAAAACTGTTTTTT | CASSRGAAPNEKLFF | TRBV6-6 | - | many | TRBJ1-4
TGTGCCAGCAGCTTAGGATCCGGGACACTAACTTACGAGCAGTACTTC | CASSLGSGTLTYEQYF | TRBV7-9 | - | - | TRBJ2-7
TGTGCCAGCAGCCCGACTGAAACCTACGAGCAGTACTTC | CASSPTETYEQYF | TRBV3-1 | - | many | TRBJ2-7
TGTGCCAGCAGTTGGGGGTCCCCCGGGGCCAACGTCCTGACTTTC | CASSWGSPGANVLTF | TRBV12-3/TRBV12-4 | - | few | TRBJ2-6
TGTGCCAGCAGTGAAGACGAGACCGACTCCTACGAGCAGTACTTC | CASSEDETDSYEQYF | TRBV2 | - | many | TRBJ2-7
TGCGCCAGCACGGGTGGGGAGAACACTGAAGCTTTCTTT | CASTGGENTEAFF | TRBV5-1 | - | - | TRBJ1-1
TGTGCCAGCACCCCGCTCTCGGGGGAGCAGTACTTC | CASTPLSGEQYF | TRBV11-2 | - | - | TRBJ2-7
TGTGCCACCCTGGACAGGGGAGGCTACGAGCAGTACTTC | CATLDRGGYEQYF | TRBV10-3 | TRBD1 | - | TRBJ2-7
TGTGCCAGCAGCTTAGGGGTGGGCGCCTCTGGAAACACCATATATTTT | CASSLGVGASGNTIYF | TRBV11-2 | - | many | TRBJ1-3
TGTGCCAGCAGCGTAGACGAAGGGTACTCACCCCTCCACTTT | CASSVDEGYSPLHF | TRBV9 | - | few | TRBJ1-6
TGTGCCAGCAGCTGGACAGGGGGCAATCAGCCCCAGCATTTT | CASSWTGGNQPQHF | TRBV5-5 | TRBD1 | many | TRBJ1-5
TGTGCCAGCAGTTACCCTCGGACTAGCGGGGGATACGAGCAGTACTTC | CASSYPRTSGGYEQYF | TRBV6-2/TRBV6-3 | TRBD2 | many | TRBJ2-7
TGCAGCGTACACAGGGAAACTGAAGCTTTCTTT | CSVHRETEAFF | TRBV29-1 | - | many | TRBJ1-1
TGTGCCAGCAGCTTAAGGGGGTGGAACACTGAAGCTTTCTTT | CASSLRGWNTEAFF | TRBV5-8 | - | many | TRBJ1-1
TGCAGTGCTAGAGAGGTACCCGGATACGAGAACACTGAAGCTTTCTTT | CSAREVPGYENTEAFF | TRBV20-1 | - | many | TRBJ1-1
TGCGCCAGCAGCCAAGGGGGCCAGGGGATAGGCGAGCAGTACTTC | CASSQGGQGIGEQYF | TRBV4-1 | - | few | TRBJ2-7
TGTGCCAGCAGCTCCCAGGGGGACCTCTACGAGCAGTACTTC | CASSSQGDLYEQYF | TRBV7-9 | TRBD1 | few | TRBJ2-7
TGTGCCAGCAGCGTAGCGGCAGGGGGTCCCTACGAGCAGTACTTC | CASSVAAGGPYEQYF | TRBV9 | TRBD1 | few | TRBJ2-7
TGCAGTGCTTTAGGACTGGCCCAGATGGCTTTCTTT | CSALGLAQMAFF | TRBV20-1 | - | many | TRBJ1-1
TGTGCCAGCATCCCTCGAGATCGGAATGAAGCTTTCTTT | CASIPRDRNEAFF | TRBV7-9 | - | few | TRBJ1-1
TGTGCCAGCACCCCCCGAAGGATCAGCTATAATTCACCCCTCCACTTT | CASTPRRISYNSPLHF | TRBV6-5 | - | many | TRBJ1-6
TGCAGTGCTGAACTAGCGGATCTTTTGGATACGCAGTATTTT | CSAELADLLDTQYF | TRBV20-1 | TRBD2 | - | TRBJ2-3
TGTGCCAGCAGCCCTATCAGGGGGCGAGATGGCTACACCTTC | CASSPIRGRDGYTF | TRBV11-2 | TRBD1 | many | TRBJ1-2
TGTGCCAGCAGCACCCCACCCCGGTCAGGTTTCCCTATGAACACTGAAGCTTTCTTT | CASSTPPRSGFPMNTEAFF | TRBV7-9 | - | many | TRBJ1-1
TGCGCCACCCGGGAGGGCCCCACGACGGGCACTGAAGCTTTCTTT | CATREGPTTGTEAFF | TRBV5-1 | - | many | TRBJ1-1
TGTGCCAGCAGACCTAGCGGACAGGGACGGAACACTGAAGCTTTCTTT | CASRPSGQGRNTEAFF | TRBV7-9 | TRBD1 | - | TRBJ1-1
TGTGCCAGCAGTTCCGCGCCCCAGGGCAGCTCCTACAATGAGCAGTTCTTC | CASSSAPQGSSYNEQFF | TRBV11-2 | - | - | TRBJ2-1
TGTGCCAGCAGTTACAGGGACACTGAAGCTTTCTTT | CASSYRDTEAFF | TRBV6-5 | - | - | TRBJ1-1
TGTGCCAGCTCACCACTCAGGGAAGGCGAGCAGTACTTC | CASSPLREGEQYF | TRBV18 | - | few | TRBJ2-7
TGCAGTGCTAGAGGACATCCTGGATCCCCGTACGAGCAGTACTTC | CSARGHPGSPYEQYF | TRBV20-1 | - | many | TRBJ2-7
TGTGCCAGCAGCCAAGATCAAGGCTACGAAGCTTTCTTT | CASSQDQGYEAFF | TRBV4-2 | - | - | TRBJ1-1